Sequencing of this T cell receptor beta chain was carried out in a study of CXCR3-negative and CXCR3-positive naive CD8 T cells. UMI-labeled 5' RACE yielded the TRB cDNA libraries. TCRdb reprocessed the 5' RACE reads and stores each CDR3 protein as one record, lacking DNA. This listing includes 100,000 or so distinct CDR3 sequences. CDR1 and CDR2 (germline): MGHRA, YSYEKL. The CDR3 runs 14 residues. The rearrangement joins TRBV4-1 to TRBJ2-7; absent DNA, TCRdb's TRBD2 call cannot be checked. Sequencing was carried out using naive CXCR3- CD8+ T cells from blood. As for subset: CD45RO-CCR7+CD27+CD95- naive CD8+ T cells lacking CXCR3 (TNR3-). The sequence was collected from a human donor in good health. Some clones in this sample may be carry-over from other donors' samples. CDR3 loop: CASSQERQGGEQYF.